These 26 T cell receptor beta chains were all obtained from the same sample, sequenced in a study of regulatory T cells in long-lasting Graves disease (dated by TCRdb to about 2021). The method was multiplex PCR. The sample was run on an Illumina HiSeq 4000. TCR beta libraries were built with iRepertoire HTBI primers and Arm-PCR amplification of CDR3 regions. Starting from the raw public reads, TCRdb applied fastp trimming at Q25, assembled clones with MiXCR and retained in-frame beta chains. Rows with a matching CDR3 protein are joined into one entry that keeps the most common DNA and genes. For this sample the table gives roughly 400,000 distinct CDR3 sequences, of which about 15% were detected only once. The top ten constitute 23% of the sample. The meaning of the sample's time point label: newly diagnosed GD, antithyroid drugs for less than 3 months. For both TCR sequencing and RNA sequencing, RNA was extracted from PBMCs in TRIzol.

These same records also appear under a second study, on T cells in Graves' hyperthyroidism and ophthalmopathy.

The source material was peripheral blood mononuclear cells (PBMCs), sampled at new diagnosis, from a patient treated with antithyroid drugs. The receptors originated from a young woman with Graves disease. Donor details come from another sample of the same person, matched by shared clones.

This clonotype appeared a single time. The CDR3 DNA sequence: TGTGCCACCGGTGAGGGGGACGTTGGCTCAGATACGCAGTATTTT. Amino acid sequence: CATGEGDVGSDTQYF. The V call is TRBV10-3, the J call TRBJ2-3, with D perhaps matching TRBD1 (6 bases). Trimming took 10 bases from V and 4 from J, leaving 21 bases between them. The CDR3 loop spans 15 amino acids. Germline lookup yields CDR1 ENHRY and CDR2 SYGVKD.

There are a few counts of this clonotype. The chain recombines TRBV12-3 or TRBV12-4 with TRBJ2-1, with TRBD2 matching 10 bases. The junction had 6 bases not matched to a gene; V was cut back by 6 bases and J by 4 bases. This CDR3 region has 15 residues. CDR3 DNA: TGTGCCAGCAGGCAAACTAGCGGGGTGTACAATGAGCAGTTCTTC. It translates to CASRQTSGVYNEQFF.

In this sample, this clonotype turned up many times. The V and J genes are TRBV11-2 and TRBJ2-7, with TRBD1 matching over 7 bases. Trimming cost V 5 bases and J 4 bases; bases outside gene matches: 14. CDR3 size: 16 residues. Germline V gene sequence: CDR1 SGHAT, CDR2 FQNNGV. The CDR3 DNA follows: TGTGCCAGCAGCCCCCAAGGACAGGTGAGGCTATACGAGCAGTACTTC. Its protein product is CASSPQGQVRLYEQYF.

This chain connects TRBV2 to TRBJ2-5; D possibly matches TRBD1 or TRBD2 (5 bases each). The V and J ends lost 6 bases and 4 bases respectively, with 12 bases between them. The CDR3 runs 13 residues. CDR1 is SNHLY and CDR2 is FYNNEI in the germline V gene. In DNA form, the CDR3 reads TGTGCCAGCAGACCGACGGGGCGAGAGACCCAGTACTTC. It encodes CASRPTGRETQYF.

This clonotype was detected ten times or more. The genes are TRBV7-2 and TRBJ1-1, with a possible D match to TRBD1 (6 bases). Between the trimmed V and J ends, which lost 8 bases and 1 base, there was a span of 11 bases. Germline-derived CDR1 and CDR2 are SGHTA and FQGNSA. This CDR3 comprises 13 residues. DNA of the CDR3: TGTGCCAGCGCTATGACAGGGAACACTGAAGCTTTCTTT. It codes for CASAMTGNTEAFF.

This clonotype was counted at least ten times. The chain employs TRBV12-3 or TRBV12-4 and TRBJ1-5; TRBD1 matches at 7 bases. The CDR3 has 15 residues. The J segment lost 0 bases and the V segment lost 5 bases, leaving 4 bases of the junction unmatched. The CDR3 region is CASSTGVNSNQPQHF. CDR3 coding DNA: TGTGCCAGCAGTACAGGGGTCAATAGCAATCAGCCCCAGCATTTT.

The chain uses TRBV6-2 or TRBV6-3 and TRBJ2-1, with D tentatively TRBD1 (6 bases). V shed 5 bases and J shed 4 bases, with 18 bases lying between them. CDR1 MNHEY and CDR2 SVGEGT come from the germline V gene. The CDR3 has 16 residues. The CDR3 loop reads CASSEAQGLLYNEQFF. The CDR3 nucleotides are TGTGCCAGCAGTGAAGCTCAGGGGCTATTGTACAATGAGCAGTTCTTC.

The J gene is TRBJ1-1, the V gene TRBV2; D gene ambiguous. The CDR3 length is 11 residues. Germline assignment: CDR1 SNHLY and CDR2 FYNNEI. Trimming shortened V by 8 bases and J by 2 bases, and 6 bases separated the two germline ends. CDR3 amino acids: CASALNTEAFF. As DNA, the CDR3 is TGTGCCAGCGCGCTTAACACTGAAGCTTTCTTT.

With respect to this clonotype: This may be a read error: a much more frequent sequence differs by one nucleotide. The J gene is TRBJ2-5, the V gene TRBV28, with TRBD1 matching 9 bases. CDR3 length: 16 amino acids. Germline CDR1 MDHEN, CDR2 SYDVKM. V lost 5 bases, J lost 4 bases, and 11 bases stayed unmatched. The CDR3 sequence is CASSASGTGLRETQYF. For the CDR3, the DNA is TGTGCCAGCAGTGCTAGTGGGACAGGGTTACGAGAGACCCAGTACTTC.

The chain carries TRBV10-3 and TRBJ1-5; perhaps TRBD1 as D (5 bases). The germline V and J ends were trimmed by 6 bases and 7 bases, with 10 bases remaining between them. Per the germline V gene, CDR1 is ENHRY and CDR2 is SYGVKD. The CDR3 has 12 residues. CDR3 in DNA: TGTGCCATCAGGGGGGACTCCCAGCCCCAGCATTTT. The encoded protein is CAIRGDSQPQHF.

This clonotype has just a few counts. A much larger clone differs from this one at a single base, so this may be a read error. The CDR3 reads CASRDGGNTEAFF. CDR3 bases: TGTGCCAGCAGGGACGGGGGGAACACTGAAGCTTTCTTT. The genes are TRBV6-1 and TRBJ1-1, with D possibly being TRBD1 (5 bases). Deletions cut 6 bases from V and 1 base from J, with 9 bases between. The CDR3 extends over 13 amino acids. Germline V gene sequence: CDR1 MNHNS, CDR2 SASEGT.

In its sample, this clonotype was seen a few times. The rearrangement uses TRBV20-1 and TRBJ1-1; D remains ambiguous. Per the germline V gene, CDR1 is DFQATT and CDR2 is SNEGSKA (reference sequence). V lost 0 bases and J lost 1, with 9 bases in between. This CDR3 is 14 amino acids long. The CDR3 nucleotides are TGCAGTGCTAGAGATATGGCAGGGAACACTGAAGCTTTCTTT. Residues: CSARDMAGNTEAFF.

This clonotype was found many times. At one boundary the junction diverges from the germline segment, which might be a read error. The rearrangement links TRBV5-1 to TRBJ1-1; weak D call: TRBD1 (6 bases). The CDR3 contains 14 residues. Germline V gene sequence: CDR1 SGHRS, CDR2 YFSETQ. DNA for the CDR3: TGTGCCAGCAGCTTGGGCCAGGGGAGAACTGAAGCTTTCTTT. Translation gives CASSLGQGRTEAFF.

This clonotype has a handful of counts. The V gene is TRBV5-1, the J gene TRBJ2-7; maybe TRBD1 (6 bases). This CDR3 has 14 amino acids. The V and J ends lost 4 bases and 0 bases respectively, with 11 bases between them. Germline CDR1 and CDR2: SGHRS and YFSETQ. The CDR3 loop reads CASSPDRTSYEQYF. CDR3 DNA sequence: TGCGCCAGCAGCCCCGACAGGACCTCCTACGAGCAGTACTTC.

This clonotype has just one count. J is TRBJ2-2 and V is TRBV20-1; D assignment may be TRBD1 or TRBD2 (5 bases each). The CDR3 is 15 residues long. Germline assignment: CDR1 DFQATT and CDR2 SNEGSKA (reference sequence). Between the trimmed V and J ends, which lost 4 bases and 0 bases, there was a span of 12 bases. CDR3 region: CSANPGPANTGELFF. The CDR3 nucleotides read TGCAGTGCTAACCCGGGACCGGCGAACACCGGGGAGCTGTTTTTT.

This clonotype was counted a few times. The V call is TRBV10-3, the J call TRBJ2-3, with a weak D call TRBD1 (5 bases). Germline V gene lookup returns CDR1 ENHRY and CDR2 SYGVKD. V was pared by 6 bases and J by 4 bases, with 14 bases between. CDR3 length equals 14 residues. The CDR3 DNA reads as TGTGCCATCAGGACGACCGTGGGGCCAGATACGCAGTATTTT. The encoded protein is CAIRTTVGPDTQYF.

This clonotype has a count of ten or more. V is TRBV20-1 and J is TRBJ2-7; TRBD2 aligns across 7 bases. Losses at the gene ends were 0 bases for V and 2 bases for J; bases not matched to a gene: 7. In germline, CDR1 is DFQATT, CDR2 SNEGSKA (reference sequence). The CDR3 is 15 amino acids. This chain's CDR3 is CSARDVSGNAYEQYF. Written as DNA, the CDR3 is TGCAGTGCTAGAGATGTAAGCGGGAACGCCTACGAGCAGTACTTC.

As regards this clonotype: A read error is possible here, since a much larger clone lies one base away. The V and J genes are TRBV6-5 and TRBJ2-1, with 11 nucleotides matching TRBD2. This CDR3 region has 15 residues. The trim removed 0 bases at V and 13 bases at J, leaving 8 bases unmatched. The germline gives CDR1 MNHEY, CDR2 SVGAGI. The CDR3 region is CASSYSTTSGETQFF. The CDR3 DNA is TGTGCCAGCAGTTACTCGACGACTAGCGGGGAGACCCAGTTCTTC.

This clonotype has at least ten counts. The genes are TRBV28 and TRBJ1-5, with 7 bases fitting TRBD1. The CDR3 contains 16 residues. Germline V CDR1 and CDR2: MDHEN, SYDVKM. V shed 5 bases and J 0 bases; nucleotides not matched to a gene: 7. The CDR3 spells CASSRSQGNSNQPQHF. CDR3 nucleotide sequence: TGTGCCAGCAGTCGCTCACAGGGGAATAGCAATCAGCCCCAGCATTTT.

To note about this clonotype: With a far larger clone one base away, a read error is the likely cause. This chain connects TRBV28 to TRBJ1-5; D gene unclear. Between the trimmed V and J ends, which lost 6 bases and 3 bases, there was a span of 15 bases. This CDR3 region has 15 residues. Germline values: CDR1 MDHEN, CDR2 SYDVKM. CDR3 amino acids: CASSQDFGDNQPQHF. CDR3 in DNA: TGTGCCAGCAGCCAAGATTTTGGTGACAATCAGCCCCAGCATTTT. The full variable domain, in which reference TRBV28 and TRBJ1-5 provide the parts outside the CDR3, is DVKVTQSSRYLVKRTGEKVFLECVQDMDHENMFWYRQDPGLGLRLIYFSYDVKMKEKGDIPEGYSVSREKKERFSLILESASTNQTSMYLCASSQDFGDNQPQHFGDGTRLSIL.

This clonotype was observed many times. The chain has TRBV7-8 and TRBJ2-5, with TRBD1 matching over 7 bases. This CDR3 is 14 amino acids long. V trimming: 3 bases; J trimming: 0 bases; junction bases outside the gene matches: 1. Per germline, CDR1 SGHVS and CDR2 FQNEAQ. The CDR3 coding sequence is TGTGCCAGCAGCTTGGGGACAGACCAAGAGACCCAGTACTTC. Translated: CASSLGTDQETQYF.

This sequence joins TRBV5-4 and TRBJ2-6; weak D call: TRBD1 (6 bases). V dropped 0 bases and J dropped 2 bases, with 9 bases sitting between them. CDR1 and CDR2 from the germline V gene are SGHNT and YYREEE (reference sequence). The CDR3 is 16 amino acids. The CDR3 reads CASSLAGGTGANVLTF. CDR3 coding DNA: TGTGCCAGCAGCTTGGCTGGGGGCACTGGGGCCAACGTCCTGACTTTC.

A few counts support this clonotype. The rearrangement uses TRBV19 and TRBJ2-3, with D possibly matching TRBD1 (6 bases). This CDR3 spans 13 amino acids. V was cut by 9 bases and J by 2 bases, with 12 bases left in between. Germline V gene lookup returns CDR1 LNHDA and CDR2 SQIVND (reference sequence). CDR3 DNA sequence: TGTGCCAGCAGACAGGCCATCACAGATACGCAGTATTTT. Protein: CASRQAITDTQYF.

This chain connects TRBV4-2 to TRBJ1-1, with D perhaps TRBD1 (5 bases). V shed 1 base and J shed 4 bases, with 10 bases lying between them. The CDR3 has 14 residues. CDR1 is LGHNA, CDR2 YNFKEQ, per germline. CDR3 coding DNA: TGTGCCAGCAGCCAAGGACAGTTTGTCACTGAAGCTTTCTTT. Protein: CASSQGQFVTEAFF.

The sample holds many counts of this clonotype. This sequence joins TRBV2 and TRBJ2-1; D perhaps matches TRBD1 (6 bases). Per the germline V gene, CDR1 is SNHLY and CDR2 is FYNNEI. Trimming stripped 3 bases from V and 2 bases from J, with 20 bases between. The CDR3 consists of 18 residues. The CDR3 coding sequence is TGTGCCAGCAGTGACTGGGGGCTAGCCGGACGGCCCTACAATGAGCAGTTCTTC. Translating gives CASSDWGLAGRPYNEQFF.

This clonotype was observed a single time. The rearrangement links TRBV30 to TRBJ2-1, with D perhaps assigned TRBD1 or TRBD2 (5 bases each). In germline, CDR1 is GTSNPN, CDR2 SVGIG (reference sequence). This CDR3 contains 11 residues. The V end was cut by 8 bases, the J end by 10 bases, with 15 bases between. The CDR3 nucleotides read TGTGCCCTGGGGGTGGGTCGGGAGCAGTTCTTC. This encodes CALGVGREQFF.